The rows below give T cell receptor beta chains drawn from one sample of a study of T cells in localized non-small cell lung cancer. Generated by immunoSEQ multiplex PCR, the TCRdb table keeps only in-frame clones and is missing some. The sample lists 4,500 to 6,000 clones, 32% occurring once. The sample here was lung tumor tissue, taken before any cancer treatment. These receptors were taken from a woman between 35 and 75 years old with stage II squamous cell lung carcinoma. CDR3s include the opening cysteine and the closing phenylalanine or tryptophan. Fields, in order: clone size, V gene, CDR3 length, J gene, D gene, CDR3 DNA, CDR3 protein. A D gene is named only where the DNA matches it firmly. Size is omitted from some rows. Given values are once, few, many or a class for expanded clones.

>.|TRBV29-1|16|TRBJ2-5|.
TGCAGCGTTGATGAGGGTGGGTTAGCAGGTGGAGAGACCCAGTACTTC
CSVDEGGLAGGETQYF
>.|TRBV9|15|TRBJ2-3|.
TGTGCCAGCAGTGTGGCAGGGGCTGGCACAGATACGCAGTATTTT
CASSVAGAGTDTQYF
>.|TRBV6-8|16|TRBJ2-1|.
TGTGCCAGCAGTTACTCAGGTAGAGCCTTGGGGAATGAGCAGTTCTTC
CASSYSGRALGNEQFF
>once|TRBV29-1|15|TRBJ2-7|TRBD2
TGCAGCGTTGAAATCGGTAGCGGGAGCCTGTACGAGCAGTACTTC
CSVEIGSGSLYEQYF
>.|TRBV6-9|11|TRBJ1-1|.
TGTGCCAGCCAGAAAAACACTGAAGCTTTCTTT
CASQKNTEAFF
>.|TRBV19|13|TRBJ2-7|.
TGTGCCAGCACTAACCGCCCTCCCTACGAGCAGTACTTC
CASTNRPPYEQYF
>medium-sized|TRBV28|14|TRBJ1-1|.
TGTGCCAGCAGTTTAAGAGGGCCGAACACTGAAGCTTTCTTT
CASSLRGPNTEAFF
>few|TRBV19|13|TRBJ1-1|.
TGTGCCAGTAGTATTGGCAGGGGTACTGAAGCTTTCTTT
CASSIGRGTEAFF
>.|TRBV18|13|TRBJ1-1|.
TGTGCCAGCTCCGGGAGGGTGGACACTGAAGCTTTCTTT
CASSGRVDTEAFF
>.|TRBV11-3|14|TRBJ2-3|.
TGTGCCAGCACCCCCGGTGTCGATTCAGATACGCAGTATTTT
CASTPGVDSDTQYF
>.|TRBV19|14|TRBJ2-2|TRBD2
TGTGCCAGTAGTCCATGGGGGGGCACCGGGGAGCTGTTTTTT
CASSPWGGTGELFF
>medium-sized|TRBV6-8|12|TRBJ2-3|TRBD1
TGTGCCATCAGTGCCCGGGACAGGCCGCAGTATTTT
CAISARDRPQYF
>few|TRBV30|15|TRBJ1-2|TRBD1
TGTGCCTGGAGTGTAGGGGACAGTACTAAGGATGGCTACACCTTC
CAWSVGDSTKDGYTF
>.|TRBV15|15|TRBJ2-5|.
TGTGCCACCAGTGTGCGGGGGCTGGGGAAAGAGACCCAGTACTTC
CATSVRGLGKETQYF
>.|TRBV7-7|17|TRBJ1-2|.
TGTGCCAGCAGCTTCCCAGGGAGTCCCTACTCTATCGATGGCTACACCTTC
CASSFPGSPYSIDGYTF
>.|TRBV19|18|TRBJ2-1|TRBD2
TGTGCCAGTAGTACATCCGGGACTAGCGGGGGAATCAACAATGAGCAGTTCTTC
CASSTSGTSGGINNEQFF
>.|TRBV19|14|TRBJ1-6|TRBD1
TGTGCCAGTAGTACCGGGACAGGGATTTCACCCCTCCACTTT
CASSTGTGISPLHF
>once|TRBV29-1|14|TRBJ2-1|TRBD2
TGCAGCGTGGGAGTGACTAGCGCTTACAATGAGCAGTTCTTC
CSVGVTSAYNEQFF
>few|TRBV9|14|TRBJ1-1|.
TGTGCCAGCAGCGTAGGGGCTCGGGAGTCTGAAGCTTTCTTT
CASSVGARESEAFF
>.|TRBV5-1|16|TRBJ2-3|.
TGCGCCAGCAGCCCCTACCGGGACTCGCACACAGATACGCAGTATTTT
CASSPYRDSHTDTQYF
>.|TRBV9|13|TRBJ2-2|.
TGTGCCAGCAGACAGGTGAACACCGGGGAGCTGTTTTTT
CASRQVNTGELFF
>.|TRBV29-1|14|TRBJ2-1|TRBD1
TGCAGCGTTTCCGGGACAGCGGTCTACAATGAGCAGTTCTTC
CSVSGTAVYNEQFF
>.|TRBV9|15|TRBJ2-3|TRBD1
TGTGCCAGCAGCACAAGACAGGGGGCTACAGATACGCAGTATTTT
CASSTRQGATDTQYF
>.|TRBV19|16|TRBJ1-5|.
TGTGCCAGTAGTATAGCGTGGGGGGGAAGCAATCAGCCCCAGCATTTT
CASSIAWGGSNQPQHF
>.|TRBV6-8|13|TRBJ1-1|TRBD1
TGTGCCGTTCGACAGGGAATGAACACTGAAGCTTTCTTT
CAVRQGMNTEAFF
>large|TRBV6-8|17|TRBJ2-1|TRBD2
TGTGCCAGCAAGTCTACACCTAGCGGGAGATCCGGCAATGAGCAGTTCTTC
CASKSTPSGRSGNEQFF
>few|TRBV5-1|14|TRBJ2-2|.
TGCGCCAGCAGCTTGGCGACGAACACCGGGGAGCTGTTTTTT
CASSLATNTGELFF
>few|TRBV9|14|TRBJ2-7|.
TGTGCCAGCAGCGTCGGGACCCCCAGCTACGAGCAGTACTTC
CASSVGTPSYEQYF
>.|TRBV11-3|16|TRBJ1-1|TRBD1
TGTGCCAGCAGCTTAGTTTCAGGGACAGGAAACACTGAAGCTTTCTTT
CASSLVSGTGNTEAFF
>.|TRBV5-1|15|TRBJ1-4|.
TGCGCCAGCAGCTTGGAGGGCAGGTGGGATGAAAAACTGTTTTTT
CASSLEGRWDEKLFF
>few|TRBV28|15|TRBJ1-2|.
TGTGCCAGCAGCGGACTCGGGGCAGTTAACTATGGCTACACCTTC
CASSGLGAVNYGYTF
>large|TRBV6-8|15|TRBJ2-1|TRBD2
TGTGCCAGCAGTGAGAGGACTAGCGGGATCAATGAGCAGTTCTTC
CASSERTSGINEQFF
>.|TRBV19|16|TRBJ2-5|.
TGTGCCAGTAGTCCCTTGGTGGAGGGGCTCGGGGAGACCCAGTACTTC
CASSPLVEGLGETQYF
>few|TRBV30|13|TRBJ2-5|.
TGTGCCTGGAGTGTACGACGGGGAGAGACCCAGTACTTC
CAWSVRRGETQYF
>many|TRBV11-3|14|TRBJ2-7|.
TGTGCCAGCAGCTTGTCAAGGAGGCCAGACGAGCAGTACTTC
CASSLSRRPDEQYF
>medium-sized|TRBV28|16|TRBJ1-5|.
TGTGCCAGCAGTTTCCCCCGGGGAGGGTTAAATCAGCCCCAGCATTTT
CASSFPRGGLNQPQHF
>once|TRBV18|12|TRBJ2-5|.
TGTGCCAGCTCACCTCGGGGGGAGACCCAGTACTTC
CASSPRGETQYF
>.|TRBV28|16|TRBJ1-5|TRBD1
TGTGCCAGCAGTTCCACCGGGACAGGGGGCGGTCAGCCCCAGCATTTT
CASSSTGTGGGQPQHF
>.|TRBV11-3|14|TRBJ2-1|.
TGTGCCAGCAGCTTTGATAGCGGTCGAAATGAGCAGTTCTTC
CASSFDSGRNEQFF